This T cell receptor beta chain was observed in a study of T cell responses to AZD1222 COVID-19 vaccine. Comments on this clone: The antigen remains undetermined.

Whole-study results and caveats: Reportedly, close to half of spike-specific TCRs are directed against unmutated variant regions. Sampling that yielded the repertoires occurred only after the peak T cell response. Possibly, clonal diversity was underestimated; donors were largely white British and included more females.

In germline, CDR1 is LGHNA, CDR2 YNFKEQ. This CDR3 is built from 15 residues. Trimming at V came to 1 base and at J to 2 bases, leaving 0 bases not matched to a gene. Produced via immunoSEQ multiplex PCR; TCRdb's table is partial and in-frame only. The top ten hold about 1.6% of the sample, which has over 150,000 clones, approximately 90% seen once. The TCR comes from an adult in good health. Sequencing was performed on peripheral blood, taken on day 0 of AZD1222 vaccination. V is TRBV4-2 and J is TRBJ1-3, with 9 bases lining up with TRBD1. CDR3 in amino acids: CASSQGTGAGNTIYF. The CDR3 nucleotides are TGTGCCAGCAGCCAAGGGACAGGGGCTGGAAACACCATATATTTT.